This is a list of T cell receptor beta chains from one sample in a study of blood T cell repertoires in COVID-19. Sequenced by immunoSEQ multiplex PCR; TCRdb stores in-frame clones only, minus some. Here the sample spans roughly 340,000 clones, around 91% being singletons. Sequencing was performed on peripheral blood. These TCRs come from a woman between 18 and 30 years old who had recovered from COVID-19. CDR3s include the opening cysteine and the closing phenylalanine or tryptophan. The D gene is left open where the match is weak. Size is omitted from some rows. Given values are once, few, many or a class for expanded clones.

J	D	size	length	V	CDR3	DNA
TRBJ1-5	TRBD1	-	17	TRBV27	CASSLKPGQGSNQPQHF	TGTGCCAGCAGCCTTAAACCGGGACAGGGGAGCAATCAGCCCCAGCATTTT
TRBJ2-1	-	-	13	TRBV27	CASSLGPNNEQFF	TGTGCCAGCAGCCTCGGTCCGAACAATGAGCAGTTCTTC
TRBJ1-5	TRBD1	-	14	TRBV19	CASSGQASNQPQHF	TGTGCCAGTAGTGGACAGGCTAGCAATCAGCCCCAGCATTTT
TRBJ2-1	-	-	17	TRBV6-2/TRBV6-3	CASSYSMAGYSYNEQFF	TGTGCCAGCAGTTACTCGATGGCAGGGTACTCCTACAATGAGCAGTTCTTC
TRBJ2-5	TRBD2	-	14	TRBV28	CASTLAGAQETQYF	TGTGCCAGCACACTAGCGGGAGCGCAAGAGACCCAGTACTTC
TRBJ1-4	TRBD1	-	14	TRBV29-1	CSVGGQGLGEKLFF	TGCAGCGTGGGTGGACAGGGATTAGGTGAAAAACTGTTTTTT
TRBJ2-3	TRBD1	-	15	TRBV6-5	CASTGRQGHPDTQYF	TGTGCCAGCACCGGGCGACAGGGGCACCCAGATACGCAGTATTTT
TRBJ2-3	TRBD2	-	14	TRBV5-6	CASSMVGGADTQYF	TGTGCCAGCAGCATGGTGGGGGGGGCAGATACGCAGTATTTT
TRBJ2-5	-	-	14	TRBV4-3	CASSETAYQETQYF	TGCGCCAGCAGCGAGACTGCGTACCAAGAGACCCAGTACTTC
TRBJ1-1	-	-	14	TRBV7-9	CASNLQGGDTEAFF	TGTGCCAGCAACTTACAGGGAGGGGACACTGAAGCTTTCTTT
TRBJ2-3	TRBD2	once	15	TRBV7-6	CASSLLAGGSDTQYF	TGTGCCAGCAGCTTATTAGCGGGAGGATCGGATACGCAGTATTTT
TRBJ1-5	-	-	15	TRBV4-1	CASSLTRISNQPQHF	TGCGCCAGCAGCCTAACGCGGATTAGCAATCAGCCCCAGCATTTT
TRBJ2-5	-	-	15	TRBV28	CASNTTPRGQETQYF	TGTGCCAGCAATACAACCCCTCGGGGGCAAGAGACCCAGTACTTC
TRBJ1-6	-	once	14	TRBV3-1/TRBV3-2	CASSRRTGNSPLHF	TGTGCCAGCAGCCGTAGGACGGGGAATTCACCCCTCCACTTT
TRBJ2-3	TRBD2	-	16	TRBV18	CASSPLAGTGADTQYF	TGTGCCAGCTCACCTCTAGCGGGTACGGGCGCAGATACGCAGTATTTT
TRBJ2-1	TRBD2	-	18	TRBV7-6	CASSLGVAGEGSRNEQFF	TGTGCCAGCAGCTTAGGGGTAGCGGGAGAGGGGTCGCGGAATGAGCAGTTCTTC
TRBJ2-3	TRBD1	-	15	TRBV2	CASSGTGILVDTQYF	TGTGCCTCCTCAGGGACAGGTATTCTTGTGGATACGCAGTATTTT
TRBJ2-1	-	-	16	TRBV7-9	CASRVGWGIAYNEQFF	TGTGCCAGCAGAGTCGGATGGGGCATCGCCTACAATGAGCAGTTCTTC
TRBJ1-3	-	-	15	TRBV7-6	CASPGKASYGNTIYF	TGTGCCAGCCCAGGGAAGGCCAGCTATGGAAACACCATATATTTT
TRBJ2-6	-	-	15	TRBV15	CATSPRVSGANVLTF	TGTGCCACCAGCCCCAGGGTCTCTGGGGCCAACGTCCTGACTTTC
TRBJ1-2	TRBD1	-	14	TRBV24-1	CATSDSDRAYGYTF	TGTGCCACCAGTGATTCCGACAGGGCATATGGCTACACCTTC
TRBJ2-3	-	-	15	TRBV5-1	CASSWQQGFADTQYF	TGCGCCAGCAGCTGGCAACAGGGTTTCGCAGATACGCAGTATTTT
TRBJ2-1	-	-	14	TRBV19	CASSILESYNEQFF	TGTGCCAGTAGTATCCTAGAGTCCTACAATGAGCAGTTCTTC
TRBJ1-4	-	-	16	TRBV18	CASSRDPVGLNEKLFF	TGTGCCAGCTCACGCGATCCGGTGGGGCTCAATGAAAAACTGTTTTTT
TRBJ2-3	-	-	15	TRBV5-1	CASSPLSGHTDTQYF	TGCGCCAGCAGCCCCCTCTCTGGCCACACAGATACGCAGTATTTT
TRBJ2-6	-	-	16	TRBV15	CATRPGDLSGANVLTF	TGTGCCACCAGACCGGGGGATCTCTCTGGGGCCAACGTCCTGACTTTC
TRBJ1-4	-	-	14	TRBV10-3	CATHYDRSPLKLFF	TGTGCCACCCACTACGACAGGTCCCCTTTAAAACTGTTTTTT
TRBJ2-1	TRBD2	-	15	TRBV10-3	CAISITSGIYNEQFF	TGTGCCATCAGCATTACTAGCGGTATCTACAATGAGCAGTTCTTC
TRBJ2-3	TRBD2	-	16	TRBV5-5	CASSFGLAGGTDTQYF	TGTGCCAGCAGCTTCGGACTAGCGGGCGGCACAGATACGCAGTATTTT
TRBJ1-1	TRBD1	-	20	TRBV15	CATSRPSTGPIHSMNTEAFF	TGTGCCACCAGCAGACCCTCGACAGGGCCTATCCACTCCATGAACACTGAAGCTTTCTTT
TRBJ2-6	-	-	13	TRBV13	CASSPGGANVLTF	TGTGCCAGCAGTCCAGGTGGGGCCAACGTCCTGACTTTC
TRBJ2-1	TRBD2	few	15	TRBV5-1	CASSLGGGNSNEQFF	TGCGCCAGCAGCTTGGGCGGGGGTAATAGCAATGAGCAGTTCTTC
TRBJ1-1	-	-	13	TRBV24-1	CATRGTWSTEAFF	TGTGCCACCAGAGGGACATGGAGCACTGAAGCTTTCTTT
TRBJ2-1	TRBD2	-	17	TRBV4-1	CASSQGHLAGAYNEQFF	TGCGCCAGCAGCCAAGGGCACCTAGCGGGAGCCTACAATGAGCAGTTCTTC
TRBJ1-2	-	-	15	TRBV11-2	CASSLDPTDAYGYTF	TGTGCCAGCAGCTTAGATCCGACAGATGCGTATGGCTACACCTTC
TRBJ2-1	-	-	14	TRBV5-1	CASSLESAYNEQFF	TGCGCCAGCAGCTTGGAGAGTGCCTACAATGAGCAGTTCTTC
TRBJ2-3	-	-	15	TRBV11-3	CASSLGGLQTDTQYF	TGTGCCAGCAGCTTAGGGGGACTCCAAACAGATACGCAGTATTTT
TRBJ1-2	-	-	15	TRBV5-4	CASSLASGALYGYTF	TGTGCCAGCAGCTTGGCTTCAGGGGCGCTATATGGCTACACCTTC
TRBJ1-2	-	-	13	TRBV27	CASTRQGMGGYTF	TGTGCCAGCACCCGGCAGGGGATGGGAGGCTACACCTTC
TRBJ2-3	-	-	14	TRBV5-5	CASSRDRRTDTQYF	TGTGCCAGCAGCCGAGACAGGAGAACAGATACGCAGTATTTT
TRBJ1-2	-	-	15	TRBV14	CASSHTRTRGYGYTF	TGTGCCAGCAGCCATACCCGGACACGTGGCTATGGCTACACCTTC
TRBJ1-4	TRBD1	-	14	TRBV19	CASSIIDRGEKLFF	TGTGCCAGTAGTATAATTGACAGGGGCGAAAAACTGTTTTTT
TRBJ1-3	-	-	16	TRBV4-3	CASSQEAPLSGNTIYF	TGCGCCAGCAGCCAAGAAGCGCCGCTCTCTGGAAACACCATATATTTT
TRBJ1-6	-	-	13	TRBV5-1	CASRAGQGTPLHF	TGCGCCAGCAGGGCAGGACAAGGTACACCCCTCCACTTT
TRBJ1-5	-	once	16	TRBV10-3	CAISGSGTSGNQPQHF	TGTGCCATCAGTGGCTCCGGGACATCGGGGAATCAGCCCCAGCATTTT
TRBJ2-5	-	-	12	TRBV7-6	CASSPQGETQYF	TGTGCCAGCAGCCCGCAGGGAGAGACCCAGTACTTC
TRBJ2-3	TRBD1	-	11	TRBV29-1	CSADRADTQYF	TGCAGCGCCGACAGGGCAGATACGCAGTATTTT
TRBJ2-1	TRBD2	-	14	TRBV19	CASSVHRRGYEQFF	TGTGCCAGTAGTGTTCATCGGCGGGGGTACGAGCAGTTCTTC
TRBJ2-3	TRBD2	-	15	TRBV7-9	CASSRTSGSTDTQYF	TGTGCCAGCAGCAGGACTAGCGGAAGCACAGATACGCAGTATTTT
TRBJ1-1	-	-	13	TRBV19	CASRRLPNTEAFF	TGTGCCAGTAGGAGACTCCCGAACACTGAAGCTTTCTTT
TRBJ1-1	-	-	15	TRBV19	CASSMGTGLNTEAFF	TGTGCCAGTAGTATGGGAACAGGGTTGAACACTGAAGCTTTCTTT
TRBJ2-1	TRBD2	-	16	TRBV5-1	CASSLGLADSYNEQFF	TGCGCCAGCAGCTTAGGACTAGCGGACTCCTACAATGAGCAGTTCTTC
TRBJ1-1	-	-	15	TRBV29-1	CSALGLLKGLSEAFF	TGCAGCGCCCTGGGACTTCTAAAAGGGTTATCAGAAGCTTTCTTT
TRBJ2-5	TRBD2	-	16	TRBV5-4	CASSLASGRALETQYF	TGTGCCAGCAGCTTAGCTAGCGGGAGGGCCTTGGAGACCCAGTACTTC
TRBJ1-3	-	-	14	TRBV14	CASSRGLLGNTIYF	TGTGCCAGCAGCCGGGGGCTTTTAGGAAACACCATATATTTT
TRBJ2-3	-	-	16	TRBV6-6	CASSTAPGFDTDTQYF	TGTGCCAGCAGTACAGCCCCGGGATTTGACACAGATACGCAGTATTTT
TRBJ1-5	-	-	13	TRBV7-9	CASSGWGDQPQHF	TGTGCCAGCAGCGGGTGGGGGGATCAGCCCCAGCATTTT
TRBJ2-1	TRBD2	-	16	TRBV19	CASSISGGASYNEQFF	TGTGCCAGTAGTATTTCCGGGGGGGCATCCTACAATGAGCAGTTCTTC
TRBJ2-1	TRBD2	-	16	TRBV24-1	CATSDPGTSGYNEQFF	TGTGCCACCAGTGATCCCGGGACTAGCGGTTACAATGAGCAGTTCTTC